These 5 T cell receptor beta chains came from one sample sequenced in a study of T-cell reconstitution after alpha-beta-depleted transplantation in children. Construction of the TCRbeta library involved unique molecular identifiers. One entry per CDR3 protein results from TCRdb running MiXCR on the PCR reads. The sample holds about 440,000 distinct CDR3 sequences, 43% seen once. This specimen was PBMCs, taken before TCRalphabeta/CD19-depleted stem cell transplant. These receptors were taken from a girl under 10 years old with aplastic anemia, due to receive a stem cell transplant.

This clonotype was observed many times. CDR3 DNA: TGTGCCAGCAGCTTTAACAGAGATAGCAATCAGCCCCAGCATTTT. Amino acids: CASSFNRDSNQPQHF. The chain has TRBV5-6 and TRBJ1-5, with D hard to call. The V gene's germline CDR1 is SGHDT and CDR2 YYEEEE. The CDR3 is 15 residues long. Trimming cost V 2 bases and J 0 bases, with 9 bases left between them.

This clonotype was detected ten times or more. This chain links TRBV7-2 with TRBJ1-3; D is unresolved. Looked up from germline, CDR1 is SGHTA and CDR2 is FQGNSA. CDR3 size: 15 residues. Trimming stripped 0 bases from V and 2 bases from J, with 8 bases between. The CDR3 bases are TGTGCCAGCAGCTTAGCGGGAGGTGCTGGAAACACCATATATTTT. It specifies CASSLAGGAGNTIYF.

This chain joins TRBV29-1 and TRBJ1-2, with D unclear. Trimming took 0 bases from V and 4 from J, leaving 9 bases between them. In germline, CDR1 is SQVTM, CDR2 ANQGSEA. The CDR3 is 13 amino acids. As DNA, the CDR3 is TGCAGCGTTGAAGATCGGACCCGCTATGGCTACACCTTC. This encodes CSVEDRTRYGYTF.

This chain links TRBV29-1 with TRBJ2-1; no clear D. V lost 7 bases and J lost 3, with 25 bases in between. The CDR3 length is 17 residues. Germline CDR1 SQVTM, CDR2 ANQGSEA. This CDR3 reads CSGDVNSPNSNYNEQFF. In DNA form, the CDR3 reads TGCAGCGGAGACGTCAACAGCCCCAACTCCAACTACAATGAGCAGTTCTTC.

This clonotype was recorded at least ten times. The rearrangement uses TRBV4-1 and TRBJ1-1, with 8 nucleotides matching TRBD1. The V segment lost 0 bases and the J segment 9 bases; nucleotides outside the gene matches: 9. The CDR3 is 15 amino acids. The germline V gene encodes CDR1 MGHRA and CDR2 YSYEKL. The chain's CDR3 is CASSQDLLAGGKAFF. Here the CDR3 DNA reads TGCGCCAGCAGCCAAGATCTACTGGCAGGGGGCAAAGCTTTCTTT.